The rows below give T cell receptor beta chains drawn from one sample of a study of T cell responses to AZD1222 COVID-19 vaccine. The protocol was immunoSEQ multiplex PCR, while the TCRdb copy is restricted to in-frame clones and leaves out a portion. The sample yields about 90,000 clones, roughly 90% seen once. Sequences were derived from peripheral blood, sampled 28 days after the second AZD1222 dose. These receptors came from an adult who received the AZD1222 COVID-19 vaccine. Each CDR3 is given with its conserved first and last residue.

CDR3 protein,CDR3 length,V gene
CASSESGGERPQHF,14,TRBV2
CATSRETGIYEQYF,14,TRBV15
CASSPDGTNYGYTF,14,TRBV5-1
CASSQLWATGVTDGYTF,17,TRBV3-1/TRBV3-2
CASNRTSTDTQYF,13,TRBV2
CATRGAAGEKLFF,13,TRBV6-5
CASSRSGLWMNTEAFF,16,TRBV5-4
CASSTDRGGNTIYF,14,TRBV9
CASSYLGRTEETQYF,15,TRBV7-6
CASNPLDGKNIQYF,14,TRBV6-5
CATSGLAGAYNEQFF,15,TRBV15
CASSNRGRGGEKLFF,15,TRBV19
CASSEIWGVGEKLFF,15,TRBV2
CASSLNPASGELFF,14,TRBV5-1
CSASQGYQETQYF,13,TRBV29-1
CASSLSGLKNIQYF,14,TRBV27
CASSLAGASNSPLHF,15,TRBV28
CASLGQGANEQYF,13,TRBV19
CASSLLTSGGATGELFF,17,TRBV5-1
CASRSSPSNTEAFF,14,TRBV27
CASSPPGQNTGELFF,15,TRBV4-2
CASSPGQPSEPQHF,14,TRBV2
CASSQDYADSEAFF,14,TRBV4-2
CASSPSGRIEAFF,13,TRBV12-3/TRBV12-4
CASLQGGDYGYTF,13,TRBV28
CASSIASYQPQHF,13,TRBV19
CASSFEAGQGSYEQYF,16,TRBV5-8
CASSVDGLQPQHF,13,TRBV6-4
CASSQDPYTGELFF,14,TRBV3-1/TRBV3-2
CASRTHRESGNTIYF,15,TRBV28
CASSVGEGGSTEAFF,15,TRBV9